The subject of this entry is one TCR beta chain. Single TCR cDNA molecules each had their own unique molecular identifier. A single record per CDR3 protein comes from TCRdb applying MiXCR to the 5' RACE reads. The table lists 60,000 to 80,000 distinct CDR3 sequences, 10% to 15% of them singletons. The entry originates in a study of spatial heterogeneity in lung cancer. Study context: A unique TCR and UMI combination showed up more than ten times in raw reads, on average.

Trimming removed 6 bases from V and 5 bases from J; junction bases left unmatched: 8. The CDR3 contains 16 residues. The germline CDR1 and CDR2 sequences are MNHEY and SVGEGT. Time point defined: sample taken at primary tumor resection. Whole RNA came from tumor, nontumor lung or frozen PBMC and was sequenced without being sorted. The approximately 72 donors had untreated early-stage non-small cell lung cancer. The sequence was collected from a male donor with early-stage non-small cell lung cancer. The V gene is TRBV6-2 or TRBV6-3, the J gene TRBJ2-3; 13 nucleotides agree with TRBD2. The source was PBMCs, collected at surgery. The CDR3, as DNA: TGTGCCAGCAGCCTCGGACTAGCGGGAGTGAAAGATACGCAGTATTTT. This translates into CASSLGLAGVKDTQYF.